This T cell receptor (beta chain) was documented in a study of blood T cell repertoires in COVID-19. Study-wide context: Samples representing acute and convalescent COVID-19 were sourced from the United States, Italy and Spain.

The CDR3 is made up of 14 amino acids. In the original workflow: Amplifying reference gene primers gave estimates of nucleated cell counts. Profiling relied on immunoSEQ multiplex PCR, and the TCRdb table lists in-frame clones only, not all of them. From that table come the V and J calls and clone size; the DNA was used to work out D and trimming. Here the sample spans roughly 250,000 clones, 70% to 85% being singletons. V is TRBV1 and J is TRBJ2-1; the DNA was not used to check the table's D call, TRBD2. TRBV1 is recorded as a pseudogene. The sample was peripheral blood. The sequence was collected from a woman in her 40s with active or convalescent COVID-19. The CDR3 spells CTSSPFVSYNEQFF. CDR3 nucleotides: TGCACCAGCAGCCCCTTCGTCTCCTACAATGAGCAGTTCTTC.